These 11 T cell receptor beta chains were all obtained from the same sample, sequenced in a study of T cell responses to AZD1222 COVID-19 vaccine. Clones were sequenced by immunoSEQ multiplex PCR, and TCRdb holds only the in-frame ones, with some missing. The table records roughly 110,000 clones, about 90% of them present only once. The sequenced sample was peripheral blood, obtained 28 days after the second AZD1222 dose. The receptors here all came from an adult who received the AZD1222 COVID-19 vaccine.

This clone is labeled medium-sized. V usage is TRBV5-6 and J usage is TRBJ1-4; 7 bases are a match to TRBD1. Trimming removed 5 bases from V and 3 bases from J; junction bases left unmatched: 7. This CDR3 is 15 amino acids long. The germline CDR1 and CDR2 sequences are SGHDT and YYEEEE. The DNA for the CDR3 is TGTGCCAGCAGACTCGGGACAGCCGCTAATGAAAAACTGTTTTTT. It specifies CASRLGTAANEKLFF.

The chain uses TRBV25-1 and TRBJ1-2; D is ambiguous. This CDR3 is built from 15 residues. Germline lookup yields CDR1 MGHDK and CDR2 SYGVNS. The germline V and J ends were trimmed by 4 bases and 1 base, with 13 bases remaining between them. CDR3 protein: CASSAPGTVNYGYTF. For the CDR3, the DNA is TGTGCCAGCAGTGCCCCTGGCACGGTTAACTATGGCTACACCTTC.

This chain links TRBV28 with TRBJ1-5; TRBD1 aligns across 10 bases. CDR1 MDHEN and CDR2 SYDVKM come from the germline V gene. The CDR3 has 15 amino acids. V lost 6 bases and J lost 4; bases outside the gene matches: 6. The CDR3 reads CASRGGTGVNQPQHF. In nucleotides, the CDR3 is TGTGCCAGCAGGGGGGGGACAGGGGTAAATCAGCCCCAGCATTTT.

The chain combines TRBV3-1 (or the pseudogene TRBV3-2) with TRBJ2-6; D is possibly TRBD1 (5 bases). This CDR3 comprises 17 residues. Trimming took off 1 base at V and 2 bases at J, with 12 bases between the two ends. Germline CDR1 LGHDT, CDR2 YNNKEL (reference sequence). CDR3: CASSQGQYSPGANVLTF. In DNA form, the CDR3 reads TGTGCCAGCAGCCAAGGACAGTATTCCCCTGGGGCCAACGTCCTGACTTTC.

This clone was recorded a few times. The chain links TRBV24-1 to TRBJ2-2; perhaps TRBD2 as D (7 bases). V gave up 2 bases and J gave up 7 bases, with 19 bases separating them. The CDR3 has 17 residues. Germline V gene sequence: CDR1 KGHDR, CDR2 SFDVKD. This CDR3 reads CATSDSTGPGTIGELFF. CDR3 coding DNA: TGTGCCACCAGTGATTCAACAGGGCCCGGGACTATCGGGGAGCTGTTTTTT.

CDR3 sequence (DNA): TGCGCCAGCAGCCAAGACGAAGGCGGCTCCTATAATTCACCCCTCCACTTT. The encoded protein is CASSQDEGGSYNSPLHF. V and J are TRBV4-1 and TRBJ1-6, with D hard to call. CDR1 MGHRA and CDR2 YSYEKL come from the germline V gene. This CDR3 has 17 amino acids. V was shortened by 0 bases and J by 0 bases, with 9 bases between the two germline ends.

This chain connects TRBV30 to TRBJ2-4; D perhaps matches TRBD2 (7 bases). Per germline, CDR1 GTSNPN and CDR2 SVGIG (reference sequence). V was pared by 0 bases and J by 9 bases, with 15 bases between. The CDR3 runs to 14 residues. The CDR3 loop is CAWSVGGGPVIQYF. In nucleotides, the CDR3 is TGTGCCTGGAGTGTTGGGGGGGGGCCGGTCATTCAGTACTTC.

The chain couples TRBV7-3 to TRBJ2-1, with 10 bases fitting TRBD2. The trim removed 2 bases at V and 4 bases at J, leaving 2 bases unmatched. Per the germline V gene, CDR1 is SGHTA and CDR2 is FQGTGA. The CDR3 is made up of 15 amino acids. DNA of the CDR3: TGTGCCAGCAGCTTATTAGCGGGGGGTTACAATGAGCAGTTCTTC. Protein sequence: CASSLLAGGYNEQFF.

This chain connects TRBV10-1 to TRBJ1-6; 7 nucleotides match TRBD1. The V segment lost 6 bases and the J segment 7 bases; nucleotides outside the gene matches: 6. The V gene's germline CDR1 is WNHNN and CDR2 SYGVQD (reference sequence). The CDR3 contains 14 residues. The CDR3 here is CASSPGTANSPLHF. The CDR3, as DNA: TGCGCCAGCAGCCCCGGGACAGCGAATTCACCCCTCCACTTT.

Only one count was recorded for this clone. The chain links TRBV7-2 to TRBJ2-4, with TRBD1 matching over 10 bases. Germline CDR1 SGHTA, CDR2 FQGNSA. The CDR3 length is 15 residues. J gave up 12 bases and V 5 bases, and 13 bases lay outside the gene matches. The CDR3, as DNA: TGTGCCAGCAGCCCGACAGGGGGCTCCCGGTACCCTCAGTACTTC. It specifies CASSPTGGSRYPQYF.

The chain couples TRBV4-3 to TRBJ2-7; weak D call: TRBD1 (6 bases). The V gene's germline CDR1 is LGHNA and CDR2 YSLEER. The CDR3 totals 15 residues. Trimming took 3 bases from V and 2 from J, leaving 14 bases between them. CDR3 residues: CASSHVRDKAYEQYF. In DNA, the CDR3 is TGCGCCAGCAGCCATGTTCGGGACAAAGCCTACGAGCAGTACTTC.